This T cell receptor beta chain was documented in a study of blood T cell repertoires in COVID-19. Background on the study: PBMCs, B-cell-depleted T cells, or T cells were the source of the cDNA or gDNA that made up the material.

Repertoires were generated with immunoSEQ multiplex PCR, while TCRdb's copy carries only in-frame clones and drops some. The sample contains approximately 90,000 clones, around 82% of which appear only once. The junction had 5 bases not matched to a gene; V was cut back by 0 bases and J by 5 bases. This CDR3 is built from 14 residues. Germline V lookup: CDR1 SGHKS, CDR2 YYEKEE (reference sequence). Sequencing was performed on peripheral blood. The chain combines TRBV5-5 with TRBJ2-7; TRBD1 matches 7 bases. This sequence originates from a human donor in a cohort sampled during active COVID-19. The CDR3 DNA follows: TGTGCCAGCAGCTTGGTAGGGGGCCGGCACGAGCAGTACTTC. This codes for CASSLVGGRHEQYF. Using reference TRBV5-5 and TRBJ2-7 for the parts outside the CDR3, the full variable domain is DAGVTQSPTHLIKTRGQQVTLRCSPISGHKSVSWYQQVLGQGPQFIFQYYEKEERGRGNFPDRFSARQFPNYSSELNVNALLLGDSALYLCASSLVGGRHEQYFGPGTRLTVT.